The clone carrying this T cell receptor beta chain appeared a few times. This CDR3 contains 15 residues. TCRdb used MiXCR to reprocess the 5' RACE reads, holding one entry per CDR3 protein. This sample has about 100,000 distinct CDR3 sequences, with 17% found just once. The data were taken from a study of T cells of healthy individuals. The clonotype originates from a human donor in good health. This sequence joins TRBV21-1 and TRBJ2-3; the table's D call, TRBD2, has no DNA check behind it. TRBV21-1 is a pseudogene. CDR3 nucleotides: TGTGCCAGCAGCAAAACTAGCGCGGGCACAGATACGCAGTATTTT. Translated: CASSKTSAGTDTQYF.